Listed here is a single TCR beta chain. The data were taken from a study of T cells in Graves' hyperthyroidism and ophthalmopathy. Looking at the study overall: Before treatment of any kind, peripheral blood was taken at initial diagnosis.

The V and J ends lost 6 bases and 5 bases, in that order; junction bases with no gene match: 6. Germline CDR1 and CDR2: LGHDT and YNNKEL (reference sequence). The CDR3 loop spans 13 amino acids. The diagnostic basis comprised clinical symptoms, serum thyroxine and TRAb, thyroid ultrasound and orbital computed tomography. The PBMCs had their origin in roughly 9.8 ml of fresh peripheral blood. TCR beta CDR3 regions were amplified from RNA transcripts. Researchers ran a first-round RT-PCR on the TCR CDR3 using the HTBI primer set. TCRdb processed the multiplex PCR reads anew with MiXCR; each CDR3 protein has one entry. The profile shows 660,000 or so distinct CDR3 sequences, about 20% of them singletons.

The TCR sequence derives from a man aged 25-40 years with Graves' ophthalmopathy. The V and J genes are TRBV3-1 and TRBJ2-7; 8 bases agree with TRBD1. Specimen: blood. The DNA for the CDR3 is TGTGCCAGCAGTCCTCTACAGGGGGACGAGCAGTACTTC. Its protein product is CASSPLQGDEQYF.